Presented here are 3 T cell receptor beta chains from one specimen sequenced in a study of shared clonotypes between healthy human individuals. TCRdb keeps only in-frame clones here, not all; method: immunoSEQ multiplex PCR. The sample carries a few hundred thousand clones, approximately 65% recorded once. Sequenced input: memory CD4+ T cells sorted from blood. Sample subset: CD45RA-negative fraction. These receptors were obtained from a man aged 30 to 45 in good health.

This clone has more than one count but fewer than ten. The gene calls are TRBV15 and TRBJ1-4; 7 positions match TRBD1. This CDR3 is 15 amino acids long. V was pared by 3 bases and J by 4 bases, with 5 bases of the junction left unmatched. Germline CDR1 LNHNV, CDR2 YYDKDF (reference sequence). The CDR3: CATSRGDRVNEKLFF. CDR3 coding DNA: TGTGCCACCAGCAGGGGAGACAGGGTTAATGAAAAACTGTTTTTT.

The chain carries TRBV5-6 and TRBJ1-2, with 9 nucleotides matching TRBD1. The length of the CDR3 is 14 residues. The germline V gene encodes CDR1 SGHDT and CDR2 YYEEEE. V shed 4 bases, J shed 4 bases, and the junction held 5 bases outside the gene matches. CDR3: CASSPRDRVYGYTF. CDR3 coding DNA: TGTGCCAGCAGCCCCCGGGACAGGGTCTATGGCTACACCTTC.

In nucleotides, the CDR3 is TGTGCCAGCAGCGCAACTTCGGGAGGTCGTGGGGGTGAGCAGTTCTTC. The encoded protein is CASSATSGGRGGEQFF. This chain uses TRBV5-4 with TRBJ2-1; 7 bases align to TRBD2. The CDR3 has 16 amino acids. Germline-derived CDR1 and CDR2 are SGHNT and YYREEE (reference sequence). Trimming removed 4 bases from V and 9 bases from J; junction bases left unmatched: 16.